This passage covers 30 T cell receptor beta chains from one sample sequenced in a study of regulatory T cells in long-lasting Graves disease. Time point in this sample: persistent/refractory GD, antithyroid drugs over 5 years with positive TRAb. PBMCs provided the RNA from which the TCR library was made. Building the TCR beta libraries relied on iRepertoire HTBI primers, and CDR3 regions underwent Arm-PCR. A single record per CDR3 protein comes from TCRdb applying MiXCR to the multiplex PCR reads. The table shows approximately 690,000 distinct CDR3 sequences, with 30% occurring only once. Material: peripheral blood mononuclear cells (PBMCs), obtained when the disease was refractory, from a patient treated with antithyroid drugs. All receptors derive from a female donor with Graves disease.

This rearrangement joins TRBV3-1 to TRBJ2-4; a possible D gene is TRBD1 (6 bases). Between the trimmed V and J ends, which lost 4 bases and 4 bases, there was a span of 14 bases. CDR3 length: 15 amino acids. Germline assignment: CDR1 LGHDT and CDR2 YNNKEL (reference sequence). The CDR3 sequence: CASSRFSGQKNIQYF. The CDR3 DNA reads TGTGCCAGCAGCCGGTTTTCCGGACAGAAAAACATTCAGTACTTC.

This clonotype was picked up many times. The J gene is TRBJ1-5, the V gene TRBV28, with a tentative D call TRBD1 (6 bases). The CDR3 is 14 amino acids. V was shortened by 5 bases and J by 5 bases, with 13 bases between the two germline ends. Germline V CDR1 and CDR2: MDHEN, SYDVKM. The CDR3 sequence: CASSPQGWDQPQHF. CDR3 DNA: TGTGCCAGCAGTCCGCAGGGGTGGGATCAGCCCCAGCATTTT.

This clonotype was detected ten times or more. The chain uses TRBV9 and TRBJ2-7; tentatively, D is TRBD1 (5 bases). From germline, CDR1 is SGDLS and CDR2 YYNGEE. CDR3 size: 15 residues. Trimming took off 0 bases at V and 2 bases at J, with 12 bases between the two ends. The CDR3 DNA follows: TGTGCCAGCAGCGTAGCGGCACAGGCCCCCTACGAGCAGTACTTC. Translation gives CASSVAAQAPYEQYF.

The chain recombines TRBV12-3 or TRBV12-4 with TRBJ2-3; D is undetermined. This CDR3 has 14 residues. The V end lost 5 bases, the J end lost 2 bases, and 11 bases lay between the germline ends. CDR3 sequence (DNA): TGTGCCAGCAGTCCCCCGGCGGTCACAGATACGCAGTATTTT. Translated: CASSPPAVTDTQYF.

This clonotype appeared many times. The chain joins TRBV10-3 to TRBJ2-7, with 8 bases lining up with TRBD1. The V gene's germline CDR1 is ENHRY and CDR2 SYGVKD. The CDR3 length is 13 residues. With V trimmed by 8 bases and J by 3 bases, 6 bases remained unmatched. CDR3 amino acids: CAIGTGQGYEQYF. For the CDR3, the DNA is TGTGCCATCGGAACCGGACAGGGCTACGAGCAGTACTTC.

This chain joins TRBV29-1 and TRBJ1-1; weak D call: TRBD1 (5 bases). The CDR3 has 12 residues. Trimming took off 3 bases at V and 1 base at J, with 6 bases between the two ends. Per the germline V gene, CDR1 is SQVTM and CDR2 is ANQGSEA. Written as DNA, the CDR3 is TGCAGCGTTGACAGGGAGAACACTGAAGCTTTCTTT. Residues: CSVDRENTEAFF. The whole variable domain, remainder taken from reference TRBV29-1 and TRBJ1-1, is SAVISQKPSRDICQRGTSLTIQCQVDSQVTMMFWYRQQPGQSLTLIATANQGSEATYESGFVIDKFPISRPNLTFSTLTVSNMSPEDSSIYLCSVDRENTEAFFGQGTRLTVV.

This chain links TRBV28 with TRBJ1-2; D not certain. Trimming took 7 bases from V and 4 from J, leaving 13 bases between them. The CDR3 is 13 amino acids. The germline V gene has CDR1 MDHEN and CDR2 SYDVKM. The CDR3 sequence: CASNTGGVYGYTF. The CDR3 DNA is TGTGCCAGCAACACCGGTGGGGTCTATGGCTACACCTTC.

This clonotype was observed a few times. V is TRBV6-1 and J is TRBJ1-5; 8 bases are shared with TRBD1. CDR3 size: 13 residues. The J segment lost 6 bases and the V segment lost 7 bases, leaving 5 bases of the junction unmatched. The germline V gene encodes CDR1 MNHNS and CDR2 SASEGT. The CDR3 sequence is CASNTGGSQPQHF. The CDR3 DNA reads TGTGCCAGCAATACAGGGGGTAGTCAGCCCCAGCATTTT.

This clonotype was picked up one time. The gene calls are TRBV7-9 and TRBJ1-5, with 8 positions matching TRBD1. In germline, CDR1 is SEHNR, CDR2 FQNEAQ (reference sequence). This CDR3 has 16 amino acids. V was pared by 4 bases and J by 9 bases, with 14 bases of the junction left unmatched. CDR3 nucleotide sequence: TGTGCCAGCAGCTCCACCGGGACAGGCCCGATTCTGCCCCAGCATTTT. As protein: CASSSTGTGPILPQHF.

This clonotype was observed a handful of times. One end of the junction does not line up with germline, which may come from a read error. This chain joins TRBV20-1 and TRBJ2-7; D gene unclear. Germline V gene lookup returns CDR1 DFQATT and CDR2 SNEGSKA (reference sequence). The CDR3 length is 12 residues. In nucleotides, the CDR3 is TGCAGTGTTAGAGAGCAGACGGTCGAGCAGTACTTC. Translating it yields CSVREQTVEQYF.

This clonotype appeared a few times. The J gene is TRBJ2-7, the V gene TRBV28; no clear D gene. Germline V lookup: CDR1 MDHEN, CDR2 SYDVKM. The length of the CDR3 is 11 residues. V was cut by 8 bases and J by 4 bases, with 9 bases left in between. The CDR3 DNA reads TGTGCCAGCTTATCCGGGTACGAGCAGTACTTC. This sequence encodes CASLSGYEQYF.

The sample holds many counts of this clonotype. This sequence joins TRBV6-2 or TRBV6-3 and TRBJ1-1; D is possibly TRBD1 (5 bases). This CDR3 comprises 15 residues. The V end was cut by 2 bases, the J end by 4 bases, with 14 bases between. The germline V gene encodes CDR1 MNHEY and CDR2 SVGEGT. The CDR3 DNA sequence: TGTGCCAGCAGTTACGCGGCAGGGAGTGTCACTGAAGCTTTCTTT. Translation gives CASSYAAGSVTEAFF.

This clonotype has at least ten counts. The CDR3 DNA reads TGTGCCAGCAGAGCCGACAGGGGGAGTACCTACGAGCAGTACTTC. This translates into CASRADRGSTYEQYF. The gene calls are TRBV28 and TRBJ2-7; the match to TRBD1 covers 9 bases. The germline CDR1 and CDR2 sequences are MDHEN and SYDVKM. The CDR3 contains 15 residues. V lost 6 bases and J lost 2; bases outside the gene matches: 8. The full variable domain, completed using reference TRBV28 and TRBJ2-7, is DVKVTQSSRYLVKRTGEKVFLECVQDMDHENMFWYRQDPGLGLRLIYFSYDVKMKEKGDIPEGYSVSREKKERFSLILESASTNQTSMYLCASRADRGSTYEQYFGPGTRLTVT.

J is TRBJ1-5 and V is TRBV20-1; D possibly corresponds to TRBD1 (6 bases). The V end lost 1 base, the J end lost 5 bases, and 9 bases lay between the germline ends. The CDR3 is 13 residues long. The germline V gene has CDR1 DFQATT and CDR2 SNEGSKA (reference sequence). The CDR3 reads CSARVQGDQPQHF. The CDR3 nucleotides read TGCAGTGCTAGAGTACAGGGAGATCAGCCCCAGCATTTT.

This clonotype was recorded many times. The rearrangement joins TRBV20-1 to TRBJ2-5, with D maybe TRBD2 (5 bases). This CDR3 region has 12 residues. The V gene lost 6 bases and the J gene lost 5 bases, with 13 bases spanning the gap. Germline V gene sequence: CDR1 DFQATT, CDR2 SNEGSKA (reference sequence). In nucleotides, the CDR3 is TGCAGTGCAACACTAGGGTCCGAGACCCAGTACTTC. It is translated as CSATLGSETQYF.

The rearrangement links TRBV6-1 to TRBJ2-7, with a tentative D call TRBD1 (6 bases). The germline V gene has CDR1 MNHNS and CDR2 SASEGT. Trimming removed 6 bases from V and 7 bases from J, with 28 bases in between. The CDR3 contains 17 residues. CDR3 bases: TGTGCCAGCAGGCACCTTCGAGGTCAGGGGACGGATTTGGAGCAGTACTTC. This encodes CASRHLRGQGTDLEQYF.

In its sample, this clonotype was seen many times. The rearrangement uses TRBV6-1 and TRBJ1-2; D may be TRBD1 (5 bases). Deletions cut 6 bases from V and 3 bases from J, with 14 bases between. The CDR3 sequence is 14 residues long. Germline assignment: CDR1 MNHNS and CDR2 SASEGT. CDR3 in amino acids: CASRARGQDYGYTF. For the CDR3, the DNA is TGTGCCAGCAGAGCTAGGGGCCAAGACTATGGCTACACCTTC.

The chain uses TRBV28 and TRBJ1-2, with D perhaps matching TRBD1 (5 bases). The length of the CDR3 is 12 residues. Trimming stripped 4 bases from V and 7 bases from J, with 10 bases between. Germline CDR1 is MDHEN and CDR2 is SYDVKM. DNA for the CDR3: TGTGCCAGCAGTTATCAGGGAGTTGGCTACACCTTC. It codes for CASSYQGVGYTF.

The rearrangement joins TRBV3-1 to TRBJ2-7; 9 bases fit TRBD2. Trimming took 4 bases from V and 4 from J; bases not matched to a gene: 8. The V gene's germline CDR1 is LGHDT and CDR2 YNNKEL (reference sequence). The CDR3 spans 15 residues. CDR3 sequence reads: CASSPTLAGVYEQYF. In DNA form, the CDR3 reads TGTGCCAGCAGCCCTACCTTAGCGGGAGTTTACGAGCAGTACTTC.

This chain connects TRBV19 to TRBJ2-7; D is possibly TRBD2 (6 bases). The V end lost 4 bases, the J end lost 3 bases, and 13 bases lay between the germline ends. CDR3 length: 14 residues. Germline CDR1 is LNHDA and CDR2 is SQIVND (reference sequence). The CDR3 protein is CASSTQGGVYEQYF. CDR3 DNA sequence: TGTGCCAGTAGTACCCAGGGAGGAGTCTACGAGCAGTACTTC.

The gene calls are TRBV5-1 and TRBJ1-6; perhaps TRBD1 as D (5 bases). V dropped 0 bases and J dropped 7 bases, with 11 bases sitting between them. CDR1 and CDR2 from the germline V gene are SGHRS and YFSETQ. The CDR3 totals 15 residues. As DNA, the CDR3 is TGCGCCAGCAGCTTGGCCGGGGCCGGAAATTCACCCCTCCACTTT. Protein sequence: CASSLAGAGNSPLHF.

The chain recombines TRBV11-2 with TRBJ2-7; no firm D call. Looked up from germline, CDR1 is SGHAT and CDR2 is FQNNGV. This CDR3 is 13 amino acids long. Trimming removed 5 bases at V and 5 bases at J, with 13 bases between. In DNA form, the CDR3 reads TGTGCCAGCAGCCCCACCCTGCCCAACGAGCAGTACTTC. The encoded protein is CASSPTLPNEQYF.

This clonotype was counted a few times. The chain links TRBV6-9 to TRBJ2-7; D perhaps matches TRBD2 (5 bases). V shed 3 bases and J shed 2 bases, with 8 bases lying between them. CDR1 and CDR2 from the germline V gene are MNHGY and SVAAGI. This CDR3 contains 13 residues. In DNA, the CDR3 is TGTGCCAGCAGTTACTTCGGGACCTACGAGCAGTACTTC. Translation: CASSYFGTYEQYF.

This clonotype appeared many times. The chain links TRBV12-3 or TRBV12-4 to TRBJ2-5; 9 bases are shared with TRBD1. The length of the CDR3 is 16 residues. V gave up 6 bases and J gave up 2 bases; unmatched junction bases: 10. The CDR3 DNA sequence: TGTGCCAGCAGGTCTACAGGGGGCCCCTCACAAGAGACCCAGTACTTC. Its protein is CASRSTGGPSQETQYF.

This clonotype was detected ten times or more. CDR3 DNA: TGTGCCAGCAGTGTTGACACCCGAGAGACCCAGTACTTC. It yields the protein CASSVDTRETQYF. The chain combines TRBV2 with TRBJ2-5, with no clear D. Germline CDR1 SNHLY, CDR2 FYNNEI. V was cut by 4 bases and J by 4 bases, with 10 bases left in between. The CDR3 spans 13 residues. The full variable domain, in which reference TRBV2 and TRBJ2-5 provide the parts outside the CDR3, is EPEVTQTPSHQVTQMGQEVILRCVPISNHLYFYWYRQILGQKVEFLVSFYNNEISEKSEIFDDQFSVERPDGSNFTLKIRSTKLEDSAMYFCASSVDTRETQYFGPGTRLLVL.

This clonotype was detected only once. The J gene is TRBJ1-1, the V gene TRBV9; 10 bases match TRBD1. The germline gives CDR1 SGDLS, CDR2 YYNGEE. This CDR3 contains 12 residues. The V gene end was trimmed by 0 bases and the J gene end by 11 bases; junction bases not matched to a gene: 1. CDR3 bases: TGTGCCAGCAGCGTAGGACAGGGGGCTGCTTTCTTT. Protein product: CASSVGQGAAFF.

This chain joins TRBV20-1 and TRBJ1-6, with D possibly being TRBD1 (5 bases). This CDR3 is built from 14 residues. V shed 1 base and J shed 9 bases, with 13 bases lying between them. Germline CDR1 reads DFQATT; CDR2 reads SNEGSKA (reference sequence). CDR3 nucleotide sequence: TGCAGTGCTAGAGCAGGGCATGCAATTTCACCCCTCCACTTT. Residues: CSARAGHAISPLHF.

The chain recombines TRBV28 with TRBJ1-2; D gene unclear. CDR1 and CDR2 (germline): MDHEN, SYDVKM. The CDR3 sequence is 13 residues long. With 8 bases removed from V and 3 bases from J, the gap between germline ends came to 13 bases. The DNA for the CDR3 is TGTGCCAGCCGACCCCCCCAAGACTATGGCTACACCTTC. As protein: CASRPPQDYGYTF.

This rearrangement joins TRBV6-9 to TRBJ1-1; D is perhaps TRBD1 (5 bases). The length of the CDR3 is 14 residues. V shed 3 bases and J shed 4 bases, with 12 bases lying between them. Germline V gene data show CDR1 as MNHGY and CDR2 as SVAAGI. CDR3 protein: CASSYWGRVTEAFF. The CDR3 region has the DNA TGTGCCAGCAGTTACTGGGGCAGAGTCACTGAAGCTTTCTTT.

Note on this clonotype: Lacking the conserved final phenylalanine or tryptophan, this CDR3 likely reflects a read error. The rearrangement uses TRBV29-1 and TRBJ2-5; 13 bases line up with TRBD2. Germline V CDR1 and CDR2: SQVTM, ANQGSEA. V trimming: 6 bases; J trimming: 5 bases; junction bases outside the gene matches: 9. The CDR3 covers 15 residues. This CDR3 reads CSVGTSGMRRETQYL. The CDR3, as DNA: TGCAGCGTAGGGACTAGCGGGATGCGGAGGGAGACCCAGTACCTC.